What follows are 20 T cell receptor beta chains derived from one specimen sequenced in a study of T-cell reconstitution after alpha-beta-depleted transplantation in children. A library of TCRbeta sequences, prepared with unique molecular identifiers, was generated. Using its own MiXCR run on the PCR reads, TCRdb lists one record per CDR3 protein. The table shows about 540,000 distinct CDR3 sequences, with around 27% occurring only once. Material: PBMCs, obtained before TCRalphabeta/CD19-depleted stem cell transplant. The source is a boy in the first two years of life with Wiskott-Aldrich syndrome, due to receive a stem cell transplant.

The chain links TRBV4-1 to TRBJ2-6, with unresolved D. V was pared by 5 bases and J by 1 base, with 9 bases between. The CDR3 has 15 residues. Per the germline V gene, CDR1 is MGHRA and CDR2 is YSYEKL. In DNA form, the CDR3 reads TGCGCCAGCAGCACCCGGAAGTCTGGGGCCAACGTCCTGACTTTC. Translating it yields CASSTRKSGANVLTF.

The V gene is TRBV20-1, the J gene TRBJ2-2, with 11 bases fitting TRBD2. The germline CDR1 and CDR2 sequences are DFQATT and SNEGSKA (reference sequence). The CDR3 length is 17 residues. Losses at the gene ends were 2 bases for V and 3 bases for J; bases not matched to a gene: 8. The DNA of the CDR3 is TGCAGTGCTAGATCATTAGCGGGAGGGCGGGACACCGGGGAGCTGTTTTTT. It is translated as CSARSLAGGRDTGELFF.

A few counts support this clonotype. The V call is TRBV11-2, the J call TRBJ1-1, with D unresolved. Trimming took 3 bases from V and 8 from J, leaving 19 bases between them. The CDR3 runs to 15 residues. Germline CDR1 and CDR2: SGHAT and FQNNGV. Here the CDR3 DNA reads TGTGCCAGCAGCTTTCGCCAGGTCCTGCTGGGGGAAGCTTTCTTT. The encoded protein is CASSFRQVLLGEAFF.

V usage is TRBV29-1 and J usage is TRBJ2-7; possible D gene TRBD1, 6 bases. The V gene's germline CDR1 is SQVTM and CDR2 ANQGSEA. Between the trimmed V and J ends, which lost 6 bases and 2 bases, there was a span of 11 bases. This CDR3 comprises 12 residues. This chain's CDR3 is CSVGHNAYEQYF. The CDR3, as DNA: TGCAGCGTGGGACATAATGCCTACGAGCAGTACTTC.

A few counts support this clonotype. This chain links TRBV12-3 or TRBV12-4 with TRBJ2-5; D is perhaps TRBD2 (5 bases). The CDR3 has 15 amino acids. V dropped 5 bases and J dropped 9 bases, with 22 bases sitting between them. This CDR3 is CASSKDSNPLVAQYF. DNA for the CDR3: TGTGCCAGCAGTAAGGACTCGAACCCCCTGGTGGCCCAGTACTTC.

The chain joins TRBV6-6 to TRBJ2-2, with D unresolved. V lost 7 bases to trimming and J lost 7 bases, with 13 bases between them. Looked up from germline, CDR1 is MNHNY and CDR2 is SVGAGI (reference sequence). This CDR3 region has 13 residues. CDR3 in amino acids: CASKLRSSGELFF. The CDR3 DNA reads TGTGCCAGCAAGCTCCGATCAAGCGGGGAGCTGTTTTTT.

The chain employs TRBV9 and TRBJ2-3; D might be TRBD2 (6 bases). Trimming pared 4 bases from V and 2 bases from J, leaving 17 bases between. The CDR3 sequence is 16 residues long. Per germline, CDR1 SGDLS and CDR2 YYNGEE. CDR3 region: CASSRGTSAATDTQYF. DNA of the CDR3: TGTGCCAGCAGCCGAGGGACTTCCGCCGCCACAGATACGCAGTATTTT.

The CDR3, as DNA: TGCGCCAGCAGTCTAAGTGCGGGGCGGTACCATAACAATGAGCAGTTCTTC. It yields the protein CASSLSAGRYHNNEQFF. The chain is built from TRBV5-1 and TRBJ2-1; maybe TRBD2 (6 bases). CDR3 length: 17 amino acids. Germline values: CDR1 SGHRS, CDR2 YFSETQ. Trimming removed 5 bases at V and 5 bases at J, with 23 bases between.

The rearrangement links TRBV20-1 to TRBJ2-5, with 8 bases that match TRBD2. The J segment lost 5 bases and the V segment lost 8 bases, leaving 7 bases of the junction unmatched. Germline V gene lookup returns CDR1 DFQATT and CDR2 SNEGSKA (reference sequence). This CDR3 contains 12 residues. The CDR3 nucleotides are TGCAGTAGTGGGACTAGTGATGAGACCCAGTACTTC. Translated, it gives CSSGTSDETQYF.

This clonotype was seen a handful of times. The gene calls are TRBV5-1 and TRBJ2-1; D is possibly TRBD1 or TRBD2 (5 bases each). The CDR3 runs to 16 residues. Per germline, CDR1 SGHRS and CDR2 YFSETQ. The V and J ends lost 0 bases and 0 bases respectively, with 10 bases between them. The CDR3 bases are TGCGCCAGCAGCTTGGGGGGGTATAGCTCCTACAATGAGCAGTTCTTC. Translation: CASSLGGYSSYNEQFF.

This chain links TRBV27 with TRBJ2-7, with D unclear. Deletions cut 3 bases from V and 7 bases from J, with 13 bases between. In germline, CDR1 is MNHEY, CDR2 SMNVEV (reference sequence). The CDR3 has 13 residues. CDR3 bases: TGTGCCAGCAGTTTTGGGCCTCTCACTGAGCAGTACTTC. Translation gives CASSFGPLTEQYF.

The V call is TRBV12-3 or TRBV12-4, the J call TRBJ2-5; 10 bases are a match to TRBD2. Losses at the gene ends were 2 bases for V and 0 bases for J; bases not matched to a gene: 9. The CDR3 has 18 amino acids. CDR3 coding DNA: TGTGCCAGCAGTTTATGGCTAGCGGGAGAGGTTTACCAAGAGACCCAGTACTTC. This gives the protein CASSLWLAGEVYQETQYF.

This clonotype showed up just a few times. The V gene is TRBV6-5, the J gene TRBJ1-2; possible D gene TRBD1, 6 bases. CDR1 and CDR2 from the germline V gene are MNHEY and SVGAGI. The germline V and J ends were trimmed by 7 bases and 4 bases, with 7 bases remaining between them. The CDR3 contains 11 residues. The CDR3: CASTRGYGYTF. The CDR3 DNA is TGTGCCAGCACCAGGGGCTATGGCTACACCTTC.

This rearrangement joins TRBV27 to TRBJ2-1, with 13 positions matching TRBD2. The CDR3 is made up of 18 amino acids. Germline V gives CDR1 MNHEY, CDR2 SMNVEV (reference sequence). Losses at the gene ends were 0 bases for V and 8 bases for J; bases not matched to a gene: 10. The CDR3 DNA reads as TGTGCCAGCAGTTTATCGCGGACTAGCGGGAGAGTGGAGGATGAGCAGTTCTTC. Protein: CASSLSRTSGRVEDEQFF.

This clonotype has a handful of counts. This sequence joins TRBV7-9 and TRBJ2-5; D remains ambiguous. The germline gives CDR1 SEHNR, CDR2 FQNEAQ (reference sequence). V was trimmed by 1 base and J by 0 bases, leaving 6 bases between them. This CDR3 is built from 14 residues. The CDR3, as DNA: TGTGCCAGCAGCTTAGTGACTTACCAAGAGACCCAGTACTTC. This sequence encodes CASSLVTYQETQYF. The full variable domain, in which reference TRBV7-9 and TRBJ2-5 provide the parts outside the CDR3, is DTGVSQNPRHKITKRGQNVTFRCDPISEHNRLYWYRQTLGQGPEFLTYFQNEAQLEKSRLLSDRFSAERPKGSFSTLEIQRTEQGDSAMYLCASSLVTYQETQYFGPGTRLLVL.

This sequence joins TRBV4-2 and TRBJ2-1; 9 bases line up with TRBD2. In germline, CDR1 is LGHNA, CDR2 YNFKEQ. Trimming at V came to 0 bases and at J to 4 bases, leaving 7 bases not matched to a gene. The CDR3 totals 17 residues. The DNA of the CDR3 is TGTGCCAGCAGCCAAGATCGGGCGGGAGGGGGATACAATGAGCAGTTCTTC. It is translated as CASSQDRAGGGYNEQFF.

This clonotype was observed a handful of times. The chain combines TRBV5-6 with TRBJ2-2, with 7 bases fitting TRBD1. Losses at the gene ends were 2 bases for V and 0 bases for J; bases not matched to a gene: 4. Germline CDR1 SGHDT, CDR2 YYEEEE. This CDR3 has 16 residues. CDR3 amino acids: CASSFLGQPNTGELFF. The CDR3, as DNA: TGTGCCAGCAGCTTTTTGGGACAGCCGAACACCGGGGAGCTGTTTTTT.

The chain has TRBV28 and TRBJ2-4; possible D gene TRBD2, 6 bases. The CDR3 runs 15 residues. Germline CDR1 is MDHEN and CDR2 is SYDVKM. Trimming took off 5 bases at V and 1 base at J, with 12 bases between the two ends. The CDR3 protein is CASSHREPAKNIQYF. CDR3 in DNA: TGTGCCAGCAGTCACCGGGAGCCCGCCAAAAACATTCAGTACTTC.

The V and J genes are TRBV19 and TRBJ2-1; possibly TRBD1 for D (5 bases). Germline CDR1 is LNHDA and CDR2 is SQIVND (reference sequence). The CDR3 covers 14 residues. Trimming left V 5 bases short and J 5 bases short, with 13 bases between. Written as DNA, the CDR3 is TGTGCCAGTAGTCCGCTGGGGCTAAACAATGAGCAGTTCTTC. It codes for CASSPLGLNNEQFF.

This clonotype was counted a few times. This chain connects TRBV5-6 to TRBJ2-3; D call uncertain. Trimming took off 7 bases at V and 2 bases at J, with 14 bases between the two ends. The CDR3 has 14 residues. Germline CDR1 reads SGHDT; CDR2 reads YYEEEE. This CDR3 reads CASAFAAATDTQYF. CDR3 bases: TGTGCCAGCGCCTTTGCGGCTGCCACAGATACGCAGTATTTT.